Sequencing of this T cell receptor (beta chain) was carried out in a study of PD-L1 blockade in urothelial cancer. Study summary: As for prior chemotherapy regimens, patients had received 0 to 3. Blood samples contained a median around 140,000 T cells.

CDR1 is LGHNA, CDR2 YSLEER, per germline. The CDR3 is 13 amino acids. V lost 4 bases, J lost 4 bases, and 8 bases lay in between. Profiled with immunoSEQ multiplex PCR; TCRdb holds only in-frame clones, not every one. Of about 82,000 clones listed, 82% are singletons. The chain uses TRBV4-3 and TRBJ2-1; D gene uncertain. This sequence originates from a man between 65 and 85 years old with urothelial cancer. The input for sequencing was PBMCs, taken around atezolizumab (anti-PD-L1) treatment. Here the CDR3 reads CASSPAEYNEQFF. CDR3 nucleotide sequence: TGCGCCAGCAGCCCCGCGGAATACAATGAGCAGTTCTTC.